This T cell receptor (beta chain) comes out of a study of preoperative IRX-2 immunotherapy in early breast cancer. This CDR3 comprises 15 residues. Germline V CDR1 and CDR2: MDHEN, SYDVKM. The J segment lost 4 bases and the V segment lost 8 bases, leaving 10 bases of the junction unmatched. The protocol was immunoSEQ multiplex PCR, while the TCRdb copy is restricted to in-frame clones and leaves out a portion. This table has approximately 26,000 clones, 75% to 80% appearing once. Treatment defined: preoperative locoregional IRX-2 cytokine immunotherapy. Samples came from a phase Ib trial of preoperative locoregional IRX-2 cytokine immunotherapy.

The chain joins TRBV28 to TRBJ2-2; TRBD1 agrees at 7 bases. Sequencing was performed on lymph node tissue, taken before IRX-2 immunotherapy. This sequence was found in a human donor with breast cancer. The CDR3 region is CASEPRDRPTGELFF. The CDR3 DNA is TGTGCCAGCGAGCCCCGGGACAGACCCACCGGGGAGCTGTTTTTT.